This T cell receptor (beta chain) was sequenced during a study of OX40 agonist ivuxolimab in advanced cancers. Study results and limitations: Relative to CD4+, CD8+ T cells held more expanded clones on average.

The method was immunoSEQ multiplex PCR; TCRdb's version includes in-frame clones alone and lacks a portion of them. The data hold nearly 80,000 clones, with less than 95% observed a single time. Germline CDR1 reads SGDLS; CDR2 reads YYNGEE. V was pared by 2 bases and J by 3 bases, with 12 bases between. This CDR3 is 16 amino acids long. A word on this clone: Its antigen is as yet unknown.

The chain uses TRBV9 and TRBJ2-6, with a tentative D call TRBD1 (7 bases). The sample consisted of CD4+ or CD8+ T cells sorted from blood, taken in a trial of the OX40 agonist ivuxolimab. The TCR was taken from an adult with an advanced solid tumor such as melanoma, head and neck, liver or kidney cancer. The CDR3 reads CASSVSGGYGANVLTF. The CDR3 DNA is TGTGCCAGCAGCGTCTCAGGGGGGTATGGGGCCAACGTCCTGACTTTC. Full variable domain (outside the CDR3, taken from reference TRBV9 and TRBJ2-6): DSGVTQTPKHLITATGQRVTLRCSPRSGDLSVYWYQQSLDQGLQFLIQYYNGEERAKGNILERFSAQQFPDLHSELNLSSLELGDSALYFCASSVSGGYGANVLTFGAGSRLTVL.